This T cell receptor beta chain originates from a study of blood T cell repertoires in COVID-19. Turning to the study itself: Acute and convalescent COVID-19 samples came from the United States, Italy and Spain.

The V gene's germline CDR1 is MNHEY and CDR2 SVGAGI. The CDR3 has 15 amino acids. V dropped 4 bases and J dropped 8; count of bases not matched to a gene: 8. This clone appeared a few times. Data came from immunoSEQ multiplex PCR; TCRdb stores just in-frame clones and leaves some out. In the table there are about 190,000 clones, roughly 85% of which are singletons. Sequenced input: peripheral blood. This TCR was recovered from an elderly woman with acute or convalescent COVID-19. The chain employs TRBV6-5 and TRBJ2-2, with TRBD2 matching 9 bases. In DNA form, the CDR3 reads TGTGCCAGCAGTTCTCCGGGACTAGCAGCGGGGGAGCTGTTTTTT. This codes for CASSSPGLAAGELFF.